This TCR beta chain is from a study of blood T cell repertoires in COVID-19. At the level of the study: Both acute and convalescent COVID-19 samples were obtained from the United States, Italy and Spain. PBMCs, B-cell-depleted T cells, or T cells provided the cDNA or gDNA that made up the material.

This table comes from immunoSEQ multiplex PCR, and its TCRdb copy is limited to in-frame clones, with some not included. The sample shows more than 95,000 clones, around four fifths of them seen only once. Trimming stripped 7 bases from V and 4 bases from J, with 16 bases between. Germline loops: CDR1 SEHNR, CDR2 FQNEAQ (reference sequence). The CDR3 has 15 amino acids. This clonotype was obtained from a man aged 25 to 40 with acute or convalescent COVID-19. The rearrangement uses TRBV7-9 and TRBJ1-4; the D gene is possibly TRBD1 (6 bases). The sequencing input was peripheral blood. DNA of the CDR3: TGTGCCAGCACCGACGCGGACAGAGTTAATGAAAAACTGTTTTTT. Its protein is CASTDADRVNEKLFF.